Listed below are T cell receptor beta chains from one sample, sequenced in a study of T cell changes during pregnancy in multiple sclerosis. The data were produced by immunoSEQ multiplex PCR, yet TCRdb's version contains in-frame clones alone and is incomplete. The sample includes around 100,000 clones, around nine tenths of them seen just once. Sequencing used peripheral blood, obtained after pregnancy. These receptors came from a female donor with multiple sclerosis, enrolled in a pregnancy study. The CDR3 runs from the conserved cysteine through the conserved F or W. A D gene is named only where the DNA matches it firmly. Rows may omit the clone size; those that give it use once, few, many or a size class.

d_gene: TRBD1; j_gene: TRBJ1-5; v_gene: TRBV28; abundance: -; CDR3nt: TGTGCCACCGAAAGACAGGGGGATTGGAATCAGCCCCAGCATTTT; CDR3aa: CATERQGDWNQPQHF
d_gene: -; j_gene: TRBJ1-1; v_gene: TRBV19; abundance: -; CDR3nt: TGTGCCAGTAGTATACTGTACAGGAACACTGAAGCTTTCTTT; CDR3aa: CASSILYRNTEAFF
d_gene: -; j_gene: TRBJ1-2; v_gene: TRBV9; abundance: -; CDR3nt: TGTGCCAGCAGCCCCCTCCAGCAGGGTAACTATGGCTACACCTTC; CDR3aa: CASSPLQQGNYGYTF
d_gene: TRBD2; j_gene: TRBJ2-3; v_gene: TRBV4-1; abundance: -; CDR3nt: TGCGCCAGCAGCCAGGCGGGAGAGTGGCGGGGGACGCAGTATTTT; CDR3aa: CASSQAGEWRGTQYF
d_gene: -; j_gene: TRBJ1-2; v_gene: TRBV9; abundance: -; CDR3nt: TGTGCCAGCAGCGTAGGTCAGGGAGGGGGGAACTATGGCTACACCTTC; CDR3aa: CASSVGQGGGNYGYTF
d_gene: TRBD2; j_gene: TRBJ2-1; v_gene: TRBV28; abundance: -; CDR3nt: TGTGCCAGCTTTCGCGCGGGGGGACTAGCGGGCAATGAGCAGTTCTTC; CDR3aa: CASFRAGGLAGNEQFF
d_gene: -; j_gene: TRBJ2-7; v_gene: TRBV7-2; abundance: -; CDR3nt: TGTGCCAGCAGCTTAGCAACTTACTCCGAGCAGTACTTC; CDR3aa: CASSLATYSEQYF
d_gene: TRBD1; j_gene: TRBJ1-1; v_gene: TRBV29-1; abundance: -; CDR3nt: TGCAGCGTTGACAGCAGGGGGCTCATGAACACTGAAGCTTTCTTT; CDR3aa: CSVDSRGLMNTEAFF
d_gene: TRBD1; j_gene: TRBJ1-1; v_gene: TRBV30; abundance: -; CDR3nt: TGTGCCTGGAGTCCGGAACCGGGCAGGGGGCGGAAGGACACTGAAGCTTTCTTT; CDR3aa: CAWSPEPGRGRKDTEAFF
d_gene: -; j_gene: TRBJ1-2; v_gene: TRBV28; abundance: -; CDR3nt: TGTGCCAGCAGTTTATTCCGGGCTAACTATGGCTACACCTTC; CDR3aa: CASSLFRANYGYTF
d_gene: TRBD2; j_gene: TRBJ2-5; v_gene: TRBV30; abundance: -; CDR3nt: TGTGCCTGGAGCCCTAGCGGGACGGAGACCCAGTACTTC; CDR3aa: CAWSPSGTETQYF
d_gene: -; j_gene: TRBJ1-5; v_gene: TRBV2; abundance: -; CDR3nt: TGTGCCAGCAGTGAAAGGGGATCCAATCAGCCCCAGCATTTT; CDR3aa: CASSERGSNQPQHF
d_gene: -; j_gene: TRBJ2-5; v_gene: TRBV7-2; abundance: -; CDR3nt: TGTGCCAGCAGCTTCCCGGGACATTCACAAGAGACCCAGTACTTC; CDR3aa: CASSFPGHSQETQYF
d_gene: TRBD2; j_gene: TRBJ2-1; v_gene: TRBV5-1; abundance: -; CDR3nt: TGCGCCAGCCGATTGGGCGGGGGCAATGAGCAGTTCTTC; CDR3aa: CASRLGGGNEQFF
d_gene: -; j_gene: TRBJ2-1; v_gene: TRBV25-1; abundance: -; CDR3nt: TGTGCCAGCAGGGGCGGGCTCCACAATGAGCAGTTCTTC; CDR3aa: CASRGGLHNEQFF
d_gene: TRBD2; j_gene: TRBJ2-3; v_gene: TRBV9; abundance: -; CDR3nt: TGTGCCAGCAGCTCTCCTAGCGGGAACCACCAGACAGATACGCAGTATTTT; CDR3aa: CASSSPSGNHQTDTQYF
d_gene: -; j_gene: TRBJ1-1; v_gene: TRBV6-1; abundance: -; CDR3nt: TGTGCCAGCAAAGGACAGTTCTACACTGAAGCTTTCTTT; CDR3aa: CASKGQFYTEAFF
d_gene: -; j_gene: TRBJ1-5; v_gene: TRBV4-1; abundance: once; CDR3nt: TGCGCCAGCAGCCAAGCCCCTGGGGCAGGGCAGCCCCAGCATTTT; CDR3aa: CASSQAPGAGQPQHF
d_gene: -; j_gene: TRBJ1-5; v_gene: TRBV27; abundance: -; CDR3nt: TGTGCCAGCAGTTCCCGCAGGGGAGGGTCGGGGCCCCAGCATTTT; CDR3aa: CASSSRRGGSGPQHF
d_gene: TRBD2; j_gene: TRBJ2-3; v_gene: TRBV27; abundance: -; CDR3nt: TGTGCCAGCAGTTCCAGGACTAGCGGGACACCGGCAGATACGCAGTATTTT; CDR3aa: CASSSRTSGTPADTQYF
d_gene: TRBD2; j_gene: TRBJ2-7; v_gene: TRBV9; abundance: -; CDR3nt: TGTGCCAGCAGCGTCCAACCGGGAGGCCCGGGCGAGCAGTACTTC; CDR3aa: CASSVQPGGPGEQYF
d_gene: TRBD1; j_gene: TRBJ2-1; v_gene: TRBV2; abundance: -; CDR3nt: TGTGCCAGCAGGGGGGACAGCTCCTACAATGAGCAGTTCTTC; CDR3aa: CASRGDSSYNEQFF
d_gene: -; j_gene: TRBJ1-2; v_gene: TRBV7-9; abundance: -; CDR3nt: TGTGCCAGCAGGGGGACGCGGGACTACACCTTC; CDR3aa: CASRGTRDYTF
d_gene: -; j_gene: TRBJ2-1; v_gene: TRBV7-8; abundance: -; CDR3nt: TGTGCCAGCAGACCCCCCCGGAGGCATGAGCAGTTCTTC; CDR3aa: CASRPPRRHEQFF
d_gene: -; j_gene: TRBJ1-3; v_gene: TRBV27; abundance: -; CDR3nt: TGTGCCAGCAGTTGGGAGTTTAATGGAAACACCATATATTTT; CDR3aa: CASSWEFNGNTIYF
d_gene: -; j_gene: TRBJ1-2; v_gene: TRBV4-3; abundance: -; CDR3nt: TGCGCCAGCAGCCAAGATGGCAGTAACTATGGCTACACCTTC; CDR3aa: CASSQDGSNYGYTF
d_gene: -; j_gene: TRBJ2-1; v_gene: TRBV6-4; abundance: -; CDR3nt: TGTGCCAGCAGCGAGGGGGGGAGGAATGAGCAGTTCTTC; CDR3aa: CASSEGGRNEQFF
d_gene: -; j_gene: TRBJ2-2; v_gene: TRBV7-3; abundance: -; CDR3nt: TGTGCCAGCAGCTTCGGGGGGACATCTCAACCCGGGGAGCTGTTTTTT; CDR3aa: CASSFGGTSQPGELFF
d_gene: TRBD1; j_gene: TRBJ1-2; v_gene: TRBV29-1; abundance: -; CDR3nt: TGCAGCGCCGGGACAGCCAACTATGGCTACACCTTC; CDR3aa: CSAGTANYGYTF
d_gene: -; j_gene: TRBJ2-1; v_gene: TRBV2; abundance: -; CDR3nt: TGTGCCAGCAGCCTGAGGAGAAGTGAGAATGAGCAGTTCTTC; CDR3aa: CASSLRRSENEQFF
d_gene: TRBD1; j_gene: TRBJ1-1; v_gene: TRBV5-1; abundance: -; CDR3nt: TGCGCCAGCAGGGGGACAGGGAACACTGAAGCTTTCTTT; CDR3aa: CASRGTGNTEAFF
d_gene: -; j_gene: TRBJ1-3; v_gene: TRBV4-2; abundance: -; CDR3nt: TGTGCCAGCAGCCAAGGCGCGGGGATTGCTGGAAACACCATATATTTT; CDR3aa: CASSQGAGIAGNTIYF
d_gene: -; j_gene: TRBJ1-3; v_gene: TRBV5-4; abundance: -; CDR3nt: TGTGCCAGCAGCCACATGGACAGTTACTCTGGAAACACCATATATTTT; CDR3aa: CASSHMDSYSGNTIYF
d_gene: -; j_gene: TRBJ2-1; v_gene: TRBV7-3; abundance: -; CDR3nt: TGTGCCAGCAGTAAGACCGGGACAAGCAATGAGCAGTTCTTC; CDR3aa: CASSKTGTSNEQFF
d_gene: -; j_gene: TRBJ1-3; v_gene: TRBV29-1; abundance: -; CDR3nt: TGCAGCGTTGAAGGACAGCACTCTGGAAACACCATATATTTT; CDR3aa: CSVEGQHSGNTIYF
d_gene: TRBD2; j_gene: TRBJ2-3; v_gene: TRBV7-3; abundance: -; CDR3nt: TGTGCCAGCAGCTTATTAGCGGGGGGGCGGGGCACAGATACGCAGTATTTT; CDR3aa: CASSLLAGGRGTDTQYF